The rows below give T cell receptor beta chains drawn from one sample of a study of T cell responses to AZD1222 COVID-19 vaccine. Sequenced by immunoSEQ multiplex PCR; TCRdb stores in-frame clones only, minus some. Among tens of thousands of clones, around 84% were seen once, and the ten largest hold around 9.6%. The material was peripheral blood, obtained on day 0 of AZD1222 vaccination. These receptors came from an adult in good health. The CDR3 runs from the conserved cysteine through the conserved F or W. The D gene is left open where the match is weak. Not all rows give a size; the values are once, few, many and, for expanded clones, a class.

>-|TRBJ2-2|TRBV5-1|-
TGCGCCAGCAGCTCCCGAGAAGCCGGGGAGCTGTTTTTT
CASSSREAGELFF
>-|TRBJ1-1|TRBV2|-
TGTGCCAGAAGTACGGGAGTGGAGACTGAAGCTTTCTTT
CARSTGVETEAFF
>-|TRBJ1-6|TRBV9|few
TGTGCCAGCCGTCAGGATAATTCACCCCTCCACTTT
CASRQDNSPLHF
>TRBD1|TRBJ2-7|TRBV5-6|-
TGTGCCAGCAGCGCCGGGACAGGATACTACGAGCAGTACTTC
CASSAGTGYYEQYF
>TRBD1|TRBJ1-2|TRBV7-9|-
TGTGCCAGCGGAGGACAGGGGATCGGTCGAGATGGCTACACCTTC
CASGGQGIGRDGYTF
>-|TRBJ2-5|TRBV4-1|-
TGCGCCAGCAGCCAAGATTACAACCAAGAGACCCAGTACTTC
CASSQDYNQETQYF
>TRBD1|TRBJ2-7|TRBV19|-
TGTGCCAGTAGTAAAGGGACAGACGGCCTTACCGAGCAGTACTTC
CASSKGTDGLTEQYF
>TRBD1|TRBJ1-2|TRBV6-5|-
TGTGCCAGCAGGAAGGGGGCGAGTGGCTACACCTTC
CASRKGASGYTF
>-|TRBJ1-2|TRBV6-5|once
TGTGCCAGCAATAGGGGCAGCTCTTTCTATGGCTACACCTTC
CASNRGSSFYGYTF
>-|TRBJ2-5|TRBV7-7|-
TGTGCCAGCAGCGGTCCGAACCCACAAGAGACCCAGTACTTC
CASSGPNPQETQYF
>TRBD1|TRBJ2-7|TRBV27|-
TGTGCCAGCAGGGAGACAGGGGTCCCCTCCAAGCAGTACTTC
CASRETGVPSKQYF
>TRBD1|TRBJ1-2|TRBV5-1|few
TGCGCCAGCAGCATTCTGACAGGGGGCAAGGGTGGCTACACCTTC
CASSILTGGKGGYTF
>TRBD2|TRBJ2-2|TRBV7-2|-
TGTGCCAGCAGATCTCCGGGACTAGCGGGGGGGACAAACACCGGGGAGCTGTTTTTT
CASRSPGLAGGTNTGELFF
>-|TRBJ2-7|TRBV13|-
TGTGCCAGCAGCCTTCAGAGCTACGAGCAGTACTTC
CASSLQSYEQYF
>-|TRBJ1-2|TRBV12-3/TRBV12-4|once
TGTGCCAGCAGTGCTTGGAACTATGGCTACACCTTC
CASSAWNYGYTF
>TRBD1|TRBJ1-1|TRBV3-1/TRBV3-2|-
TGTGCCAGCAGCCCAGGACAGGTGGAGGAAGCTTTCTTT
CASSPGQVEEAFF
>-|TRBJ1-4|TRBV5-1|-
TGCGCCAGCAGCTTGGGCAGGGCCCCCGGGGCTAATGAAAAACTGTTTTTT
CASSLGRAPGANEKLFF
>-|TRBJ2-7|TRBV10-2|-
TGCGCCAGCAGTGAGTCCGGCAGAAACTACGAGCAGTACTTC
CASSESGRNYEQYF
>-|TRBJ2-3|TRBV2|-
TGTGCCAGCAGTGAGGGCAGGGTCGGCACAGATACGCAGTATTTT
CASSEGRVGTDTQYF
>-|TRBJ1-1|TRBV10-3|-
TGTGCCATCAGGGACAGCCTGAACACTGAAGCTTTCTTT
CAIRDSLNTEAFF
>TRBD2|TRBJ2-7|TRBV11-2|-
TGTGCCAGCAGCTTAGGGGCTAGCGGGAGGATCCTCTACGAGCAGTACTTC
CASSLGASGRILYEQYF
>TRBD1|TRBJ2-3|TRBV7-2|-
TGTGCCAGCAGCTTACAGGGGGCAACAGATACGCAGTATTTT
CASSLQGATDTQYF
>-|TRBJ2-1|TRBV2|-
TGTGCCAGCAGTGAAGGGGGCTACACTTACAATGAGCAGTTCTTC
CASSEGGYTYNEQFF
>-|TRBJ1-2|TRBV2|-
TGTGCCAGCAGCGTGACAGTTACAACCTCGGGCTACACCTTC
CASSVTVTTSGYTF